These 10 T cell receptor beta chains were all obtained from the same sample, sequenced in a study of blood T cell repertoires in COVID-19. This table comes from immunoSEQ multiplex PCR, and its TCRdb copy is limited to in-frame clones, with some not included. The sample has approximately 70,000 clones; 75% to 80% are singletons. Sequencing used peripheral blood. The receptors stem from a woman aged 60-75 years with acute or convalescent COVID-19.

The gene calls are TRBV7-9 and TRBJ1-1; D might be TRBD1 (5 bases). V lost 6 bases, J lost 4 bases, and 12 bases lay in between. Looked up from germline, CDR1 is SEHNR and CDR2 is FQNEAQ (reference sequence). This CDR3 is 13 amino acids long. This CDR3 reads CASRYSGGTEAFF. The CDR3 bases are TGTGCCAGCAGATACTCGGGGGGCACTGAAGCTTTCTTT.

CDR3 sequence: CASSHPEQGLYGYTF. As DNA, the CDR3 is TGTGCCAGCAGCCACCCAGAACAGGGCCTCTATGGCTACACCTTC. This chain links TRBV7-9 with TRBJ1-2; maybe TRBD1 (6 bases). The V end lost 5 bases, the J end lost 4 bases, and 17 bases lay between the germline ends. The CDR3 runs to 15 residues. Germline V CDR1 and CDR2: SEHNR, FQNEAQ (reference sequence).

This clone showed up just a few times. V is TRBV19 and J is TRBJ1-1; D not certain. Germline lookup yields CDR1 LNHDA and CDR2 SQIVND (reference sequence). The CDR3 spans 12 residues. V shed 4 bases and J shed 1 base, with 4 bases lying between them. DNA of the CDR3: TGTGCCAGTAGTACCTCGAACACTGAAGCTTTCTTT. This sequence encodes CASSTSNTEAFF.

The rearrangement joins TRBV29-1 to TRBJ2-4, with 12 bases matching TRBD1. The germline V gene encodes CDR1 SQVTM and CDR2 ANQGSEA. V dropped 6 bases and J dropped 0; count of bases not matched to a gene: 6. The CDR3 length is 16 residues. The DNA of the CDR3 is TGCAGCGTGGCCGGGACAGGGGGCTTAGCCAAAAACATTCAGTACTTC. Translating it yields CSVAGTGGLAKNIQYF. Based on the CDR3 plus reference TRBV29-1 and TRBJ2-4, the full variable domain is SAVISQKPSRDICQRGTSLTIQCQVDSQVTMMFWYRQQPGQSLTLIATANQGSEATYESGFVIDKFPISRPNLTFSTLTVSNMSPEDSSIYLCSVAGTGGLAKNIQYFGAGTRLSVL.

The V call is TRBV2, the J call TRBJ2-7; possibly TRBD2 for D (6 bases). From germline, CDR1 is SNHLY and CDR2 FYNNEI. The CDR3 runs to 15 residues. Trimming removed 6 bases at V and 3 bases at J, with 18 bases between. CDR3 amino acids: CASRRDRRTYYEQYF. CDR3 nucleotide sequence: TGTGCCAGCAGGCGGGACCGACGAACTTACTACGAGCAGTACTTC.

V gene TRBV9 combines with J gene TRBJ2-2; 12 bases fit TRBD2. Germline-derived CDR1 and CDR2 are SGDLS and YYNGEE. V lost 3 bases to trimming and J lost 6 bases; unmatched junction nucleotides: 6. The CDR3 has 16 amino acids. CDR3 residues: CASSASGGAISGELFF. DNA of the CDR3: TGTGCCAGCAGCGCTAGCGGGGGGGCAATTTCCGGGGAGCTGTTTTTT.

DNA for the CDR3: TGTGCCAGCGGGGCCAGGGGCTACGAGCAGTACTTC. It codes for CASGARGYEQYF. The chain combines TRBV27 with TRBJ2-7; D is possibly TRBD1 (6 bases). Trimming pared 8 bases from V and 3 bases from J, leaving 11 bases between. The CDR3 length is 12 residues. The germline V gene has CDR1 MNHEY and CDR2 SMNVEV (reference sequence).

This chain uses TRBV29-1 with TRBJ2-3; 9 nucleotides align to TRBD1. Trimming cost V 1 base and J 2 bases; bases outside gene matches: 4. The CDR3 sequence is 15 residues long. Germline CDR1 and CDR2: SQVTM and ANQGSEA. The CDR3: CSVEGTGVPTDTQYF. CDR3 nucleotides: TGCAGCGTTGAAGGGACAGGGGTCCCCACAGATACGCAGTATTTT.

The CDR3 coding sequence is TGTGCCAGCCGACCGTCGTACAGGCGCCCTCAGCCCCAGCATTTT. This gives the protein CASRPSYRRPQPQHF. The rearrangement links TRBV27 to TRBJ1-5; a weak D match, TRBD1 (5 bases). Trimming took 8 bases from V and 6 from J, leaving 20 bases between them. Germline V gene sequence: CDR1 MNHEY, CDR2 SMNVEV (reference sequence). This CDR3 contains 15 residues.

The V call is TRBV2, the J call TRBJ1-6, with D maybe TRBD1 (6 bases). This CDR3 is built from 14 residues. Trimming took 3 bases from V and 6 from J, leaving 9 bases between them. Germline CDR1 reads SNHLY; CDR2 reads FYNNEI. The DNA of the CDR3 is TGTGCCAGCAGTGATCGGACAGTTAATTCACCCCTCCACTTT. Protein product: CASSDRTVNSPLHF.